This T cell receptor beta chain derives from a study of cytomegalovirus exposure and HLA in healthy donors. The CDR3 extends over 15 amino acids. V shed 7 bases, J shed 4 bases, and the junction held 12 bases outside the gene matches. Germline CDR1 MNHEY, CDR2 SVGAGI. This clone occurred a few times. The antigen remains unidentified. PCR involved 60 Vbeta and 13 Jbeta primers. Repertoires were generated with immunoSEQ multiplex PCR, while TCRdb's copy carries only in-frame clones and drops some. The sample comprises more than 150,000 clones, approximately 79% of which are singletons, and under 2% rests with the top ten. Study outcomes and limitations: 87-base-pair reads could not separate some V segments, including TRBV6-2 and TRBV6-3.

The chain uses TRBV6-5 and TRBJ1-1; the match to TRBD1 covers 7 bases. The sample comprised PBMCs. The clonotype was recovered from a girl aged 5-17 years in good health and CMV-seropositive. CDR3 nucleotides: TGTGCCAGCAAGCGACAGGGATCGGTTGGCACTGAAGCTTTCTTT. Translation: CASKRQGSVGTEAFF.